This T cell receptor (beta chain) was obtained from a study of blood T cells in healthy people across ages. The study, taken as a whole, reports: PBMCs were not sorted, which prevented a conclusive comparison of naive versus antigen-experienced cells. Percentage of naive T cells showed a strong correlation with TCR beta diversity. For the donors, CMV status was unknown and possibly confounded expanded clonotype changes.

Only a few counts were recorded for this clonotype. Its antigen is not identified. The CDR3 runs to 15 residues. Germline V lookup: CDR1 MDHEN, CDR2 SYDVKM. V lost 4 bases to trimming and J lost 3 bases, with 15 bases between them. For the second PCR, which ran for roughly 7 to 11 cycles, a sample-barcoded 5' primer and a J-beta primer mix were used. TCRdb analysed the 5' RACE reads with MiXCR anew, one entry per CDR3 protein. Of around 2 million distinct CDR3 sequences listed, roughly two fifths are singletons. The sample taken for sequencing was blood. The origin of this receptor is a human donor in good health. The chain carries TRBV28 and TRBJ2-5, with a weak D call TRBD1 (6 bases). CDR3 nucleotides: TGTGCCAGCAGTTCGGGGACAACTACAGAAGAGACCCAGTACTTC. Residues: CASSSGTTTEETQYF.